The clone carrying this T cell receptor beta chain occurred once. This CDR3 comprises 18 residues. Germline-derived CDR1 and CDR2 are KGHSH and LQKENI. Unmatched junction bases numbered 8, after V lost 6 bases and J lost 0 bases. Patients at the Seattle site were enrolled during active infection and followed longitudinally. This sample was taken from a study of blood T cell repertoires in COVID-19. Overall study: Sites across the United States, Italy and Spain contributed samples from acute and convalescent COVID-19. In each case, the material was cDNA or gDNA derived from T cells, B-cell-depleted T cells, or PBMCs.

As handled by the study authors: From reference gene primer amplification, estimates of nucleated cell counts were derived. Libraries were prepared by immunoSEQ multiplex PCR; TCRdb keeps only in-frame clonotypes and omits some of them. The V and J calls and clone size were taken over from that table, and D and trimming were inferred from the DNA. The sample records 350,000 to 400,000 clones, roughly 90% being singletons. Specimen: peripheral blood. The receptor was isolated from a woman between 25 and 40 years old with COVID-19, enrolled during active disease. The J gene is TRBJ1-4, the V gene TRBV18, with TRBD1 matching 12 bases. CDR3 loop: CASSPRDRGRPTNEKLFF. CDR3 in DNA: TGTGCCAGCTCCCCCCGGGACAGGGGGCGGCCAACTAATGAAAAACTGTTTTTT.